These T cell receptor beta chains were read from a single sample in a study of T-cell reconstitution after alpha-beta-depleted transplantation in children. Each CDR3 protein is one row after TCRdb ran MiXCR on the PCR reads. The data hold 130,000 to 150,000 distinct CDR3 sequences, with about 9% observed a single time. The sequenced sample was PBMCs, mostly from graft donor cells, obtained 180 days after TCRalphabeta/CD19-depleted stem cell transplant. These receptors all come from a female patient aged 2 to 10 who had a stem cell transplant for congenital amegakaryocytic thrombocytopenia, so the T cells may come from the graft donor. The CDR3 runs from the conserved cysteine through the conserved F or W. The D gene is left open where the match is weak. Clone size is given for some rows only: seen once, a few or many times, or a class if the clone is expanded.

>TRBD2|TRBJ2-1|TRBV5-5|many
TGTGCCAGCAGCTGGGGACTAGCGAGCAACAATGAGCAGTTCTTC
CASSWGLASNNEQFF
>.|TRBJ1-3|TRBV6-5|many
TGTGCCAGCAGTGATCGAGAAACCACCTCTGGAAACACCATATATTTT
CASSDRETTSGNTIYF
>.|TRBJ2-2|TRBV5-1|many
TGCGCCAGCAGCTTACTGAACACCGGGGAGCTGTTTTTT
CASSLLNTGELFF
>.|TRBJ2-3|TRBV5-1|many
TGCGCCAGCAGCTTGTCCGGGCCAGATACGCAGTATTTT
CASSLSGPDTQYF
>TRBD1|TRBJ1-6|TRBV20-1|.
TGCAGTGCTAGAGCCGGGACAGGGGTATCCCTCCACTTT
CSARAGTGVSLHF
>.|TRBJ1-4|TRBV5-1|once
TGCGCCACCAAACAGGACACCGGGTGGGAAAAACTGTTTTTT
CATKQDTGWEKLFF
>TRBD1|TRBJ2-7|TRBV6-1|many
TGTGCCAGCACACTGGACAGGGGAAAAACCTACGAGCAGTACTTC
CASTLDRGKTYEQYF
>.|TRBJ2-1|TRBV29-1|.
TGCAGCGTTGACAGGGAGTACAATGAGCAGTTCTTC
CSVDREYNEQFF
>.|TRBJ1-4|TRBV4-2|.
TGTGCCAGCAGCCAAGATTGGGGTCCCGATGTCGGAAAACTGTTTTTT
CASSQDWGPDVGKLFF
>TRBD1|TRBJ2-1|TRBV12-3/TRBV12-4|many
TGTGCCAGCAGTCGACCCACAGGGGGCTTCGCGGCGAGGGGCTACAATGAGCAGTTCTTC
CASSRPTGGFAARGYNEQFF
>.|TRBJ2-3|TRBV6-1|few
TGTGCCAGCAGTCCCCCCAGGGCCCGCACAGATACGCAGTATTTT
CASSPPRARTDTQYF
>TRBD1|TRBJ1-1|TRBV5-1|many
TGCGCCAGCAGCGCAACGACAGGGGACACTGAAGCTTTCTTT
CASSATTGDTEAFF
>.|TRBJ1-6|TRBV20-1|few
TGCAGTGCTCGGATTGGACAGTATAATTCACCCCTCCACTTT
CSARIGQYNSPLHF
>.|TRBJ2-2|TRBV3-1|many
TGTGCCAGCAGCCTCTTTGGGGATAACACCGGGGAGCTGTTTTTT
CASSLFGDNTGELFF
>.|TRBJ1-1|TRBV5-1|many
TGCGCCAGCAGCTCCCGGGCCCTGAACACTGAAGCTTTCTTT
CASSSRALNTEAFF
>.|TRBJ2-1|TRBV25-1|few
TGTGCCAGCAGTGAAAAAGTCGGGGTCGACTCCTACAATGAGCAGTTCTTC
CASSEKVGVDSYNEQFF
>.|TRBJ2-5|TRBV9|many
TGTGCCAGCAGCGTAGGAGCAGGGGACTATGACCGTGCGACCCAGTACTTC
CASSVGAGDYDRATQYF
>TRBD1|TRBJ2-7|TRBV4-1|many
TGCGCCAGCAGCCCCCGGGACAGGGGGGACCACGAGCAGTACTTC
CASSPRDRGDHEQYF
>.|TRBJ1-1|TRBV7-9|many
TGTGCCAGCAGCTTAGGCGGGGGAAACACTGAAGCTTTCTTT
CASSLGGGNTEAFF
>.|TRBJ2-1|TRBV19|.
TGTGCCAGTACCGGACTGGTAAGCTCCTACAATGAGCAGTTCTTC
CASTGLVSSYNEQFF
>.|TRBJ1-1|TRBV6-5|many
TGTGCCAGCAGTAAACTTGGGTCGGCTTTCTTT
CASSKLGSAFF
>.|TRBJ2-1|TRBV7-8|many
TGTGCCAGCAGCTTAGGATTGTCCGTCTACAATGAGCAGTTCTTC
CASSLGLSVYNEQFF
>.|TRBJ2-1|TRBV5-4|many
TGTGCCAGCAGCTTGGTGGGAGAGGGAAATGAGCAGTTCTTC
CASSLVGEGNEQFF
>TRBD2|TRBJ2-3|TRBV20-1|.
TGCAGTGCTAGAGATTCCGGGAAGCTAGCGGACCACACAGATACGCAGTATTTT
CSARDSGKLADHTDTQYF
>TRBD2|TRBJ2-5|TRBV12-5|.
TGTGCTAGTGGTTTGGTACTGGGCGGGAGCGTGGAGACCCAGTACTTC
CASGLVLGGSVETQYF
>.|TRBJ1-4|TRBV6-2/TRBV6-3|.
TGTGCCAGCATGCGGGACATTAATGAAAAACTGTTTTTT
CASMRDINEKLFF
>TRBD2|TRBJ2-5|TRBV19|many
TGTGCCAGTAGTATCCGTTCGGGGGGTGAGGAGACCCAGTACTTC
CASSIRSGGEETQYF
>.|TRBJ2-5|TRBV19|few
TGTGCCAGTGGACAGAATCAAGAGACCCAGTACTTC
CASGQNQETQYF
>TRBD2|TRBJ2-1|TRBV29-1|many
TGCGCCGGACTAGCGGGAAACAATGAGCAGTTCTTC
CAGLAGNNEQFF
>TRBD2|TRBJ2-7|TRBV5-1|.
TGCGCCAGCAGAATAAGACCGGGACTAGCCTACGAGCAGTACTTC
CASRIRPGLAYEQYF
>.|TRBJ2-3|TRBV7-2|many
TGTGCCAGCAGCCAGACCAACACAGATACGCAGTATTTT
CASSQTNTDTQYF
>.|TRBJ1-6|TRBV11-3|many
TGTGCCAGCAGCGTCGCCCCTAATTCACCCCTCCACTTT
CASSVAPNSPLHF
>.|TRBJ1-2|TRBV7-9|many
TGTGCCAGCAGCGGCGGGGCCCGAGAGGCTAACTATGGCTACACCTTC
CASSGGAREANYGYTF